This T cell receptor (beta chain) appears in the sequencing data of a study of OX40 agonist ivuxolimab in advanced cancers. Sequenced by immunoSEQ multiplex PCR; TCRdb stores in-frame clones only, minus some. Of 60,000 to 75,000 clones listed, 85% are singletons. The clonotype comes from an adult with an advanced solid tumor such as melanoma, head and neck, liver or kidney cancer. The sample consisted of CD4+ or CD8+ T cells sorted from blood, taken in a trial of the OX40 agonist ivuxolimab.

The CDR3 DNA follows: TGTGCCAGCACCCCCCCCTTGTTAGGGGACTACACCTTC. It yields the protein CASTPPLLGDYTF. The chain links TRBV28 to TRBJ1-2, with D perhaps matching TRBD1 (5 bases). Trimming pared 7 bases from V and 10 bases from J, leaving 19 bases between. The CDR3 is 13 amino acids. Germline V gives CDR1 MDHEN, CDR2 SYDVKM.